Sequencing of this T cell receptor (beta chain) was carried out in a study of identical twins. Study results and caveats: Beta out-of-frame twin sharing showed a weaker excess. Within monozygotic twins, out-of-frame TCR alpha sharing was underestimated by the models.

This clonotype has just a few counts. Its antigen remains unidentified. Germline V gives CDR1 DFQATT, CDR2 SNEGSKA (reference sequence). This CDR3 has 14 residues. Trimming took off 2 bases at V and 4 bases at J, with 12 bases between the two ends. Unique molecular identifiers were present on cDNA, and template switching added a universal primer site. TCRdb processed the 5' RACE reads anew with MiXCR; each CDR3 protein has one entry. The sample shows a few hundred thousand distinct CDR3 sequences, less than 9.5% of them seen only once. Separately, the same data were catalogued under a study of yellow fever vaccine responses in identical twins.

The material sequenced was CD8+ T cells sorted from blood. The J gene is TRBJ2-1, the V gene TRBV20-1; D is undetermined. This clonotype was obtained from a woman between 18 and 29 years old in good health. In nucleotides, the CDR3 is TGCAGTGCTAGATCCAGGAGTCCTTACAATGAGCAGTTCTTC. The encoded protein is CSARSRSPYNEQFF.